The 21 T cell receptor beta chains in this list originate from one sample, sequenced in a study of blood T cell repertoires in COVID-19 (dated by TCRdb to 2018 to 2021). The library was built by means of the immunoSEQ multiplex PCR assay. TCRdb provides this immuneACCESS table in a form limited to in-frame rearrangements. Some clones are lacking; in checked studies, under half of them reflect an unresolved V gene, and why the rest are absent is not known. This sample lists 250,000 to 300,000 clones; around nine tenths were detected once. The ten largest account for around 1.1% of the sample. The sample was PBMCs or T cells enriched from blood (not recorded which). Source of these receptors: a woman in her 30s who had recovered from COVID-19.

This chain uses TRBV28 with TRBJ2-5, with TRBD2 matching 11 bases. CDR1 is MDHEN, CDR2 SYDVKM, per germline. There are 15 residues in the CDR3. V was clipped by 5 bases and J by 2 bases; unmatched bases: 4. CDR3 nucleotide sequence: TGTGCCAGCAGTACCGGGACTAGCGGACAAGAGACCCAGTACTTC. Its protein product is CASSTGTSGQETQYF.

The chain uses TRBV29-1 and TRBJ2-7; the match to TRBD2 covers 9 bases. V lost 4 bases and J lost 3; bases outside the gene matches: 7. The CDR3 loop spans 14 amino acids. CDR1 is SQVTM, CDR2 ANQGSEA, per germline. The CDR3 DNA reads as TGCAGCGTTGCGGGGGCTAGCGGGAACTACGAGCAGTACTTC. This sequence encodes CSVAGASGNYEQYF.

The chain combines TRBV6-6 with TRBJ1-6, with TRBD1 matching 7 bases. CDR3 size: 15 residues. Germline CDR1 MNHNY, CDR2 SVGAGI (reference sequence). J was trimmed by 7 bases and V by 5 bases; bases with no gene match: 8. CDR3 loop: CASSLPGTANSPLHF. For the CDR3, the DNA is TGTGCCAGCAGTCTACCGGGGACAGCAAATTCACCCCTCCACTTT.

The chain links TRBV28 to TRBJ2-6; D not certain. V lost 9 bases to trimming and J lost 4 bases, with 7 bases between them. Germline V CDR1 and CDR2: MDHEN, SYDVKM. The CDR3 extends over 12 amino acids. CDR3 in DNA: TGTGCCAGTGAGGCCGGGGCCAACGTCCTGACTTTC. Residues: CASEAGANVLTF.

This sequence joins TRBV28 and TRBJ2-5; D uncertain. V shed 4 bases and J shed 2 bases, with 17 bases lying between them. CDR1 and CDR2 from the germline V gene are MDHEN and SYDVKM. This CDR3 has 16 residues. The CDR3 DNA is TGTGCCAGCAGTTCCCCCACACAGTACGAGCAAGAGACCCAGTACTTC. Protein sequence: CASSSPTQYEQETQYF.

The CDR3, as DNA: TGTGCCAGCAGCCCCCAAGCCCATAATTCACCCCTCCACTTT. It yields the protein CASSPQAHNSPLHF. V and J are TRBV3-1 (or the pseudogene TRBV3-2) and TRBJ1-6; no clear D. The CDR3 spans 14 residues. Germline values: CDR1 LGHDT, CDR2 YNNKEL (reference sequence). V lost 4 bases to trimming and J lost 5 bases, with 9 bases between them.

The V gene is TRBV7-2, the J gene TRBJ2-5; 8 nucleotides agree with TRBD1. The length of the CDR3 is 14 residues. Germline V lookup: CDR1 SGHTA, CDR2 FQGNSA. Trimming at V came to 8 bases and at J to 7 bases, leaving 12 bases not matched to a gene. The CDR3 loop reads CASGGPGQAATQYF. CDR3 coding DNA: TGTGCCAGCGGGGGACCGGGACAGGCTGCGACCCAGTACTTC.

The gene calls are TRBV19 and TRBJ2-2; D gene unclear. The germline V gene encodes CDR1 LNHDA and CDR2 SQIVND (reference sequence). CDR3 size: 13 residues. V lost 6 bases and J 0 bases, leaving 5 bases between the germline ends. DNA for the CDR3: TGTGCCAGTAGCTTTACGAACACCGGGGAGCTGTTTTTT. It encodes CASSFTNTGELFF.

The V call is TRBV5-8, the J call TRBJ1-6, with 8 bases lining up with TRBD1. CDR1 and CDR2 from the germline V gene are SGHTS and YDEGEE. The length of the CDR3 is 15 residues. The V gene end was trimmed by 4 bases and the J gene end by 6 bases; junction bases not matched to a gene: 6. The CDR3 region is CASSDGQGSNSPLHF. CDR3 nucleotides: TGTGCCAGCAGCGACGGACAGGGAAGTAATTCACCCCTCCACTTT. Looking up the rest from reference TRBV5-8 and TRBJ1-6 gives the full variable domain: EAGVTQSPTHLIKTRGQQATLRCSPISGHTSVYWYQQALGLGLQFLLWYDEGEERNRGNFPPRFSGRQFPNYSSELNVNALELEDSALYLCASSDGQGSNSPLHFGNGTRLTVT.

The chain recombines TRBV19 with TRBJ2-1, with D tentatively TRBD1 (5 bases). This CDR3 contains 13 residues. Trimming took off 0 bases at V and 8 bases at J, with 8 bases between the two ends. From germline, CDR1 is LNHDA and CDR2 SQIVND (reference sequence). Here the CDR3 reads CASSIEAGYEQFF. The CDR3 DNA sequence: TGTGCCAGTAGTATAGAGGCAGGGTATGAGCAGTTCTTC.

This sequence joins TRBV24-1 and TRBJ2-4, with D possibly TRBD2 on 7 matching bases. V shed 3 bases and J shed 4 bases, with 9 bases lying between them. CDR1 and CDR2 from the germline V gene are KGHDR and SFDVKD. CDR3 length: 14 amino acids. CDR3 amino acids: CATSDRGAKNIQYF. DNA for the CDR3: TGTGCCACCAGTGATCGGGGGGCGAAAAACATTCAGTACTTC.

The chain uses TRBV14 and TRBJ2-5; weak D call: TRBD1 (6 bases). Trimming took 4 bases from V and 2 from J, leaving 11 bases between them. Germline CDR1 reads SGHDN; CDR2 reads FVKESK. The CDR3 totals 14 residues. The CDR3 nucleotides are TGTGCCAGCAGCCGTAGACAGGTACAAGAGACCCAGTACTTC. Its protein is CASSRRQVQETQYF.

This clone was found once. The V and J genes are TRBV7-2 and TRBJ2-1, with D perhaps TRBD1 (6 bases). The CDR3 runs 17 residues. Germline V gene sequence: CDR1 SGHTA, CDR2 FQGNSA. The V end lost 4 bases, the J end lost 6 bases, and 22 bases lay between the germline ends. CDR3 residues: CASSYGGQRGLGNEQFF. CDR3 coding DNA: TGTGCCAGCAGCTATGGGGGACAAAGAGGTCTGGGCAATGAGCAGTTCTTC.

As concerns this clone: The junction does not match germline at one end; this may be a read error. The chain employs TRBV7-7 and TRBJ2-3; 12 bases are shared with TRBD1. Germline V gene lookup returns CDR1 SSHAT and CDR2 FNYEAQ (reference sequence). CDR3 length: 14 residues. As DNA, the CDR3 is TGTGCTAGCAGTTCGGGACAGGGGGCCGATACGCAGTATTTT. This gives the protein CASSSGQGADTQYF.

V is TRBV29-1 and J is TRBJ2-1, with D unclear. In germline, CDR1 is SQVTM, CDR2 ANQGSEA. The CDR3 extends over 13 amino acids. Deletions cut 4 bases from V and 6 bases from J, with 13 bases between. The CDR3 here is CSVGSPRGNEQFF. The CDR3 region has the DNA TGCAGCGTTGGATCCCCGCGCGGCAATGAGCAGTTCTTC.

The chain recombines TRBV4-1 with TRBJ2-6; a possible D gene is TRBD2 (7 bases). The CDR3 spans 15 residues. V lost 8 bases and J lost 1, with 12 bases in between. From germline, CDR1 is MGHRA and CDR2 YSYEKL. CDR3: CASSEGGSGANVLTF. CDR3 nucleotides: TGCGCCAGCTCCGAGGGGGGGTCTGGGGCCAACGTCCTGACTTTC.

On this clone: The same CDR3 is also encoded by other DNA sequences in this sample. The chain couples TRBV5-1 to TRBJ2-1; 9 positions agree with TRBD1. The CDR3 runs to 15 residues. Germline V gives CDR1 SGHRS, CDR2 YFSETQ. J lost 7 bases, V lost 0 bases, and 5 bases had no gene match. CDR3 bases: TGCGCCAGCAGCTTGGGACAGGGGGTAGGAAATGAGCAGTTCTTC. This sequence encodes CASSLGQGVGNEQFF.

V is TRBV1 and J is TRBJ1-6; the DNA was not used to check the table's D call, TRBD1. TRBV1 is classified as a pseudogene. This CDR3 spans 17 amino acids. The CDR3 spells CTSSQRQGSSYNSPLHF. The CDR3 nucleotides read TGCACCAGCAGCCAACGACAGGGAAGCTCCTATAATTCACCCCTCCACTTT.

The rearrangement joins TRBV19 to TRBJ2-1, with 7 positions matching TRBD2. The CDR3 has 13 amino acids. The V gene's germline CDR1 is LNHDA and CDR2 SQIVND (reference sequence). Losses at the gene ends were 7 bases for V and 7 bases for J; bases not matched to a gene: 7. CDR3 sequence: CASTLTSSNEQFF. In DNA, the CDR3 is TGTGCCAGTACCCTGACTAGCAGTAATGAGCAGTTCTTC.

V is TRBV7-2 and J is TRBJ2-7; 7 nucleotides agree with TRBD2. This CDR3 spans 15 amino acids. The germline CDR1 and CDR2 sequences are SGHTA and FQGNSA. Trimming at V came to 3 bases and at J to 0 bases, leaving 5 bases not matched to a gene. The CDR3 region has the DNA TGTGCCAGCAGCTTTAGCGGGCTAAGCTCCTACGAGCAGTACTTC. This gives the protein CASSFSGLSSYEQYF.

The V call is TRBV6-4, the J call TRBJ2-1; TRBD1 matches 9 bases. This CDR3 is 15 amino acids long. The V gene end was trimmed by 5 bases and the J gene end by 7 bases; junction bases not matched to a gene: 9. Germline loops: CDR1 MRHNA, CDR2 SNTAGT. The CDR3 spells CASSLGQGIGNEQFF. The CDR3 DNA reads TGTGCCAGCAGTTTAGGACAGGGGATTGGGAATGAGCAGTTCTTC.